The 25 T cell receptor beta chains below come from one sample, sequenced in a study of response to subunit inactivated influenza vaccine. Each CDR3 protein is one row after TCRdb ran MiXCR on the RT-PCR reads. The table includes 860,000 or so distinct CDR3 sequences, 21% detected once. The sample in question was PBMCs from blood, obtained less than 6 days after vaccination. The receptors were gathered from a man over 45 who received an inactivated influenza vaccine.

This clonotype has more than one count but fewer than ten. The chain combines TRBV7-8 with TRBJ1-5; 8 positions match TRBD1. The V gene's germline CDR1 is SGHVS and CDR2 FQNEAQ. CDR3 length: 14 residues. J was trimmed by 7 bases and V by 0 bases; bases with no gene match: 2. The CDR3 bases are TGTGCCAGCAGCTTAGCGGACAGGGACCAGCCCCAGCATTTT. As protein: CASSLADRDQPQHF.

This clonotype was counted a few times. This chain joins TRBV6-2 or TRBV6-3 and TRBJ2-2; D ambiguous. CDR3 length: 14 amino acids. The germline CDR1 and CDR2 sequences are MNHEY and SVGEGT. V dropped 4 bases and J dropped 0 bases, with 6 bases sitting between them. CDR3 sequence (DNA): TGTGCCAGCAGTTCCTACACGAACACCGGGGAGCTGTTTTTT. Translated, it gives CASSSYTNTGELFF.

The J gene is TRBJ2-5, the V gene TRBV25-1; 9 positions agree with TRBD1. CDR3 length: 16 amino acids. Germline CDR1 MGHDK, CDR2 SYGVNS. The J segment lost 2 bases and the V segment lost 6 bases, leaving 10 bases of the junction unmatched. The CDR3 coding sequence is TGTGCCAGCAGACCCGGGACAGGGATGGGGCAAGAGACCCAGTACTTC. Its translation: CASRPGTGMGQETQYF.

This clonotype showed up just a few times. This chain joins TRBV2 and TRBJ2-5, with D perhaps matching TRBD1 (6 bases). V was shortened by 6 bases and J by 4 bases, with 12 bases between the two germline ends. CDR3 size: 13 residues. Germline loops: CDR1 SNHLY, CDR2 FYNNEI. The CDR3 DNA reads as TGTGCCAGCAGCCGACAGGAAGGAGAGACCCAGTACTTC. This gives the protein CASSRQEGETQYF.

For the CDR3, the DNA is TGCAGCGTCGACTCGAGCTCCTACAATGAGCAGTTCTTC. Its protein is CSVDSSSYNEQFF. The V call is TRBV29-1, the J call TRBJ2-1; D is uncertain. The germline V gene encodes CDR1 SQVTM and CDR2 ANQGSEA. There are 13 residues in the CDR3. Trimming removed 6 bases at V and 0 bases at J, with 9 bases between.

The table lists this clonotype with many counts. This chain links TRBV4-3 with TRBJ2-7; D unclear. CDR3 length equals 16 residues. The V gene's germline CDR1 is LGHNA and CDR2 YSLEER. V was trimmed by 0 bases and J by 4 bases, leaving 16 bases between them. In DNA form, the CDR3 reads TGCGCCAGCAGCCAAGACCTCGGCAGGACCCTATACGAGCAGTACTTC. Protein product: CASSQDLGRTLYEQYF.

This clonotype turned up a few times. The V gene is TRBV4-1, the J gene TRBJ2-1, with 13 positions matching TRBD2. V gave up 5 bases and J gave up 7 bases; unmatched junction bases: 5. Germline CDR1 and CDR2: MGHRA and YSYEKL. The CDR3 is made up of 15 amino acids. The chain's CDR3 is CASSYGLAGVNEQFF. CDR3 nucleotide sequence: TGCGCCAGCAGCTACGGACTAGCGGGAGTTAATGAGCAGTTCTTC.

Only a few counts were recorded for this clonotype. This chain joins TRBV10-3 and TRBJ2-7; TRBD2 aligns across 7 bases. J lost 5 bases, V lost 6 bases, and 7 bases had no gene match. Germline assignment: CDR1 ENHRY and CDR2 SYGVKD. This CDR3 is built from 13 residues. DNA of the CDR3: TGTGCCATCAGGGGAGGGCCGGGGAACGAGCAGTACTTC. Protein product: CAIRGGPGNEQYF.

There are many counts of this clonotype. V is TRBV11-2 and J is TRBJ2-1; 10 bases are a match to TRBD2. The ends lost 4 bases at V and 6 bases at J; junction bases unmatched: 21. The CDR3 totals 20 residues. CDR1 SGHAT and CDR2 FQNNGV come from the germline V gene. CDR3 DNA sequence: TGTGCCAGCAGCTCAAGAGGGCTAGCGGGAGAATTTAATAGTCGCAATGAGCAGTTCTTC. Translating gives CASSSRGLAGEFNSRNEQFF.

This clonotype was picked up a small number of times. This CDR3 is CSARDLGGNSYEQYF. In DNA form, the CDR3 reads TGCAGTGCTAGAGATCTCGGGGGGAACTCCTACGAGCAGTACTTC. The chain employs TRBV20-1 and TRBJ2-7; 7 nucleotides align to TRBD2. V lost 0 bases to trimming and J lost 0 bases; unmatched junction nucleotides: 5. Looked up from germline, CDR1 is DFQATT and CDR2 is SNEGSKA (reference sequence). The CDR3 has 15 residues.

This chain uses TRBV10-3 with TRBJ2-7; weak D call: TRBD2 (5 bases). CDR1 and CDR2 from the germline V gene are ENHRY and SYGVKD. V was clipped by 0 bases and J by 6 bases, with 9 bases between them. The CDR3 extends over 13 amino acids. CDR3: CAISESRGSEQYF. CDR3 sequence (DNA): TGTGCCATCAGTGAGTCGCGAGGGTCCGAGCAGTACTTC.

This clonotype was picked up a small number of times. The chain recombines TRBV20-1 with TRBJ2-1, with 8 bases lining up with TRBD2. V lost 1 base and J lost 0; bases outside the gene matches: 2. From germline, CDR1 is DFQATT and CDR2 SNEGSKA (reference sequence). The CDR3 is made up of 15 amino acids. For the CDR3, the DNA is TGCAGTGCTAGAGCTAGCGGGCGCTCCTACAATGAGCAGTTCTTC. This translates into CSARASGRSYNEQFF.

The chain carries TRBV6-5 and TRBJ1-5; D not resolved. Germline-derived CDR1 and CDR2 are MNHEY and SVGAGI. The CDR3 consists of 14 residues. The germline V and J ends were trimmed by 2 bases and 6 bases, with 11 bases remaining between them. DNA for the CDR3: TGTGCCAGCAGTTACGTCCGAGGCGGTCAGCCCCAGCATTTT. Its protein is CASSYVRGGQPQHF.

This clonotype came up a few times. This chain connects TRBV6-1 to TRBJ1-2; D is undetermined. V was trimmed by 5 bases and J by 7 bases, leaving 11 bases between them. The CDR3 consists of 12 residues. In germline, CDR1 is MNHNS, CDR2 SASEGT. Written as DNA, the CDR3 is TGTGCCAGCAGTATCCTTACGTCTGGCTACACCTTC. It is translated as CASSILTSGYTF.

This clonotype was picked up a small number of times. The chain links TRBV20-1 to TRBJ2-5, with 9 positions matching TRBD2. There are 14 residues in the CDR3. With V trimmed by 5 bases and J by 4 bases, 8 bases remained unmatched. CDR1 is DFQATT and CDR2 is SNEGSKA in the germline V gene (reference sequence). The CDR3 sequence: CSAPSSGGSETQYF. The CDR3 DNA sequence: TGCAGTGCTCCTAGTAGCGGGGGTTCAGAGACCCAGTACTTC.

A few counts support this clonotype. The chain links TRBV6-5 to TRBJ1-1; a possible D gene is TRBD1 (5 bases). Trimming left V 5 bases short and J 3 bases short, with 13 bases between. The CDR3 contains 14 residues. The V gene's germline CDR1 is MNHEY and CDR2 SVGAGI. The chain's CDR3 is CASSTRGDDTEAFF. DNA for the CDR3: TGTGCCAGCAGTACTCGAGGGGACGACACTGAAGCTTTCTTT.

This clonotype showed up many times. The rearrangement uses TRBV29-1 and TRBJ2-7; D may be TRBD1 or TRBD2 (6 bases each). Germline-derived CDR1 and CDR2 are SQVTM and ANQGSEA. CDR3 length: 13 residues. Trimming pared 2 bases from V and 4 bases from J, leaving 12 bases between. The DNA of the CDR3 is TGCAGCGTTGAAAGGGGGAGCGGGTACGAGCAGTACTTC. As protein: CSVERGSGYEQYF.

The chain couples TRBV20-1 to TRBJ2-5; 7 bases align to TRBD1. The CDR3 contains 13 residues. V trimming: 3 bases; J trimming: 2 bases; junction bases outside the gene matches: 3. The V gene's germline CDR1 is DFQATT and CDR2 SNEGSKA (reference sequence). CDR3 nucleotides: TGCAGTGCTAGTAGGGGACAGCAAGAGACCCAGTACTTC. Translated, it gives CSASRGQQETQYF.

This rearrangement joins TRBV5-1 to TRBJ2-3, with TRBD2 as a possible D gene (5 bases). The germline V and J ends were trimmed by 7 bases and 4 bases, with 10 bases remaining between them. Looked up from germline, CDR1 is SGHRS and CDR2 is YFSETQ. This CDR3 region has 12 residues. As DNA, the CDR3 is TGCGCCAGCGGACCGAGGGCAGATACGCAGTATTTT. Its translation is CASGPRADTQYF.

The table lists this clonotype with a few counts. The chain couples TRBV28 to TRBJ2-2, with D tentatively TRBD1 or TRBD2 (5 bases each). This CDR3 region has 14 residues. Trimming pared 6 bases from V and 6 bases from J, leaving 14 bases between. The germline V gene encodes CDR1 MDHEN and CDR2 SYDVKM. This CDR3 reads CASSVLTAAGELFF. The CDR3 bases are TGTGCCAGCAGCGTCCTGACAGCGGCCGGGGAGCTGTTTTTT. The full variable domain, completed using reference TRBV28 and TRBJ2-2, is DVKVTQSSRYLVKRTGEKVFLECVQDMDHENMFWYRQDPGLGLRLIYFSYDVKMKEKGDIPEGYSVSREKKERFSLILESASTNQTSMYLCASSVLTAAGELFFGEGSRLTVL.

This clonotype was seen at least ten times. The DNA for the CDR3 is TGTGCCAGCAGCGTAGATCTAGGGGGACGAAAAGAGCAGTTCTTC. Translating it yields CASSVDLGGRKEQFF. V usage is TRBV9 and J usage is TRBJ2-1; D may be TRBD1 (6 bases). Germline V gives CDR1 SGDLS, CDR2 YYNGEE. V was clipped by 0 bases and J by 10 bases, with 17 bases between them. The CDR3 runs 15 residues.

The chain uses TRBV20-1 and TRBJ1-1, with a weak D call TRBD1 (6 bases). The CDR3 is 15 amino acids. Germline CDR1 reads DFQATT; CDR2 reads SNEGSKA (reference sequence). V gave up 0 bases and J gave up 5 bases, with 16 bases separating them. DNA of the CDR3: TGCAGTGCTAGAGATTGGGCAGGGGAGGAGACTGAAGCTTTCTTT. It is translated as CSARDWAGEETEAFF.

The gene calls are TRBV7-9 and TRBJ2-5; D unclear. Germline CDR1 reads SEHNR; CDR2 reads FQNEAQ (reference sequence). V shed 0 bases and J shed 0 bases, with 8 bases lying between them. CDR3 length: 15 residues. The CDR3 nucleotides read TGTGCCAGCAGCTTAGCGTTACCGTACCAAGAGACCCAGTACTTC. Protein: CASSLALPYQETQYF.

This clonotype was observed a handful of times. This rearrangement joins TRBV5-1 to TRBJ1-1; no definite D call. This CDR3 has 15 residues. Between the trimmed V and J ends, which lost 4 bases and 4 bases, there was a span of 17 bases. Germline CDR1 reads SGHRS; CDR2 reads YFSETQ. The CDR3 here is CASSLGSGDVTEAFF. The DNA for the CDR3 is TGCGCCAGCAGCCTGGGGAGTGGGGATGTCACTGAAGCTTTCTTT.

The chain has TRBV6-2 or TRBV6-3 and TRBJ1-5; D unclear. Trimming removed 2 bases at V and 2 bases at J, with 4 bases between. This CDR3 is built from 13 residues. Germline V gives CDR1 MNHEY, CDR2 SVGEGT. The CDR3 DNA sequence: TGTGCCAGCAGTTACGTTCGCAATCAGCCCCAGCATTTT. Its translation: CASSYVRNQPQHF.